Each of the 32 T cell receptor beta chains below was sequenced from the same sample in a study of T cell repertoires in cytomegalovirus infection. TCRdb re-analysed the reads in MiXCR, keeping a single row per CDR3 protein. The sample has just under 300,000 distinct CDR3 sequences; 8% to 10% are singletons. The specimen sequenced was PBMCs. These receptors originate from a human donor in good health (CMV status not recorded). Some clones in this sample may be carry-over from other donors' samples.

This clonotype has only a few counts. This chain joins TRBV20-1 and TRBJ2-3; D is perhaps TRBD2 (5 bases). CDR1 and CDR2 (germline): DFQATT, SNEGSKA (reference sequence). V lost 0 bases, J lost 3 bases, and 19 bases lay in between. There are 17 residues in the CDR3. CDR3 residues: CSARDQRASRLTDTQYF. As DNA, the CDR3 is TGCAGTGCTAGAGATCAGAGGGCCTCCCGATTAACAGATACGCAGTATTTT.

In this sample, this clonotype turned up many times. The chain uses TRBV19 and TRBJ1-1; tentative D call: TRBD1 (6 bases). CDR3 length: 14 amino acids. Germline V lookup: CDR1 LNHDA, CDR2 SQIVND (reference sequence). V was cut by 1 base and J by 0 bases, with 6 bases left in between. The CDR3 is CASSIGDMNTEAFF. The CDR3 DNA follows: TGTGCCAGTAGTATAGGGGACATGAACACTGAAGCTTTCTTT.

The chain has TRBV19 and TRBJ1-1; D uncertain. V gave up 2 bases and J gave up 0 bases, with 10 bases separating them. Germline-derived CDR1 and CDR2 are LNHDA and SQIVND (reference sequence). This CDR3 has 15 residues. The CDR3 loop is CASSISFGLNTEAFF. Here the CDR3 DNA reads TGTGCCAGTAGTATAAGTTTTGGGCTGAACACTGAAGCTTTCTTT.

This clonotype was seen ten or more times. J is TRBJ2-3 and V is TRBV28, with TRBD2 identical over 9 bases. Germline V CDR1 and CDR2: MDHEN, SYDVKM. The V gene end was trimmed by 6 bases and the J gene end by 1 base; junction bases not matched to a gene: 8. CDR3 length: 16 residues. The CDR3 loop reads CASRAWRGGGTDTQYF. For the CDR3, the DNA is TGTGCCAGCAGGGCCTGGCGGGGGGGTGGCACAGATACGCAGTATTTT.

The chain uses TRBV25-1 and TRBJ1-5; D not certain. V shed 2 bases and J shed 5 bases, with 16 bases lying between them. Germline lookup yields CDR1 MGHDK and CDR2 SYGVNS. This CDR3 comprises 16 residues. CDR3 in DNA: TGTGCCAGCAGTGAAAGTAGGGCAGCTACTCATCAGCCCCAGCATTTT. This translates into CASSESRAATHQPQHF. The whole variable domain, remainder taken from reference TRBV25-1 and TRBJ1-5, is EADIYQTPRYLVIGTGKKITLECSQTMGHDKMYWYQQDPGMELHLIHYSYGVNSTEKGDLSSESTVSRIRTEHFPLTLESARPSHTSQYLCASSESRAATHQPQHFGDGTRLSIL.

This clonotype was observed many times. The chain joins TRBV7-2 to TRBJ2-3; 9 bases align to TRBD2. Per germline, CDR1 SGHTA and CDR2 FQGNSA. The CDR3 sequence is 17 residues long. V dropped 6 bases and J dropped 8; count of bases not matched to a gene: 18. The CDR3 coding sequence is TGTGCCAGCAGACTTAGCGGGGGACGCAGATTGAACACTACGCAGTATTTT. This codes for CASRLSGGRRLNTTQYF.

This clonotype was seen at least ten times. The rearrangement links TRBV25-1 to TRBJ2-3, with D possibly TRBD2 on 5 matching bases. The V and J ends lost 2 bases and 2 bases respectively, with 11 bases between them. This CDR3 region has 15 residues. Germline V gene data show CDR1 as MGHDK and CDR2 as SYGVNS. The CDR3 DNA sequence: TGTGCCAGCAGTGAACCCCGGAGGTCCACAGATACGCAGTATTTT. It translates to CASSEPRRSTDTQYF.

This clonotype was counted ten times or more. The CDR3 DNA reads TGTGCCAGCACATATAACTATGGCTACACCTTC. As protein: CASTYNYGYTF. The V call is TRBV2, the J call TRBJ1-2; D gene ambiguous. The ends were cut back, 7 bases at V and 1 base at J, with 4 bases in the middle. The germline V gene has CDR1 SNHLY and CDR2 FYNNEI. The CDR3 consists of 11 residues.

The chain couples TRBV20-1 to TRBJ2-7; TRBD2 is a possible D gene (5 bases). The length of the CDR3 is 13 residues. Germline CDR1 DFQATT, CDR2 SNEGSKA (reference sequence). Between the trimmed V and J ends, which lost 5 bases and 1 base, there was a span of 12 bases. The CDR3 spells CSAPGKISYEQYF. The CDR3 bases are TGCAGTGCTCCCGGGAAAATTTCCTACGAGCAGTACTTC.

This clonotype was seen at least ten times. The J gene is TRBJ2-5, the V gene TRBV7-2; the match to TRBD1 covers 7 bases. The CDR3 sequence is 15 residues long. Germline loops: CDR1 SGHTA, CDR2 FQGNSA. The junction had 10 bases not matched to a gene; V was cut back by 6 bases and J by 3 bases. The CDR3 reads CASSPMGQREETQYF. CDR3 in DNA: TGTGCCAGCAGTCCAATGGGACAGAGAGAAGAGACCCAGTACTTC.

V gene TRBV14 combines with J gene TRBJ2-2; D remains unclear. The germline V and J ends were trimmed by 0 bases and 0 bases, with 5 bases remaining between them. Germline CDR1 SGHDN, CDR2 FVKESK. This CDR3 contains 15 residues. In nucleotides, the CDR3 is TGTGCCAGCAGCCAAGATTTGCCGAACACCGGGGAGCTGTTTTTT. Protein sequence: CASSQDLPNTGELFF.

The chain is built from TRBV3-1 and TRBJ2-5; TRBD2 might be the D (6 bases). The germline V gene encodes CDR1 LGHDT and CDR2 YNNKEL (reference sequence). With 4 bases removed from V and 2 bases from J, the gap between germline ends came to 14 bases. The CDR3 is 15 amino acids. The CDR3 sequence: CASSPLSGTQETQYF. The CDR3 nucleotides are TGTGCCAGCAGCCCCCTTTCGGGGACTCAAGAGACCCAGTACTTC.

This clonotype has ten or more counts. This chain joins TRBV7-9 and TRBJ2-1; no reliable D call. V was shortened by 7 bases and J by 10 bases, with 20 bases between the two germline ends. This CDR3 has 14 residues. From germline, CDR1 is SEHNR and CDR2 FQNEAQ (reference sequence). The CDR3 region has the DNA TGTGCCAGCACCCAGGCCGGTGAGCTGGGCGAGCAGTTCTTC. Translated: CASTQAGELGEQFF.

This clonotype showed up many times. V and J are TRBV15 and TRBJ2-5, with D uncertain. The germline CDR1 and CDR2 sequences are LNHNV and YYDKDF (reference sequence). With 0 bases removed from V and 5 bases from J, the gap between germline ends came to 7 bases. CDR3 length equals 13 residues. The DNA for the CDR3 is TGTGCCACCAGCAGAGAGGTCGGGGAGACCCAGTACTTC. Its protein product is CATSREVGETQYF.

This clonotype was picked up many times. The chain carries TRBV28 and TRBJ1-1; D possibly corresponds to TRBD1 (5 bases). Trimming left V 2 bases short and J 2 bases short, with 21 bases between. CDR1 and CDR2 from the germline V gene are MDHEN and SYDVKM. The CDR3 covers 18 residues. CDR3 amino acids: CASSLNRVTGLSNTEAFF. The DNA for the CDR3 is TGTGCCAGCAGTTTAAATAGGGTGACGGGACTATCAAACACTGAAGCTTTCTTT.

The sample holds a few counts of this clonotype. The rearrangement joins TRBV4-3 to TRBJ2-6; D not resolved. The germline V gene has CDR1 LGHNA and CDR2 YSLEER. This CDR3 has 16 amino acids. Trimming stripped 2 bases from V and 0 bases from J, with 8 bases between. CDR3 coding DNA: TGCGCCAGCAGCCAAAACCTAGACTCTGGGGCCAACGTCCTGACTTTC. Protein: CASSQNLDSGANVLTF.

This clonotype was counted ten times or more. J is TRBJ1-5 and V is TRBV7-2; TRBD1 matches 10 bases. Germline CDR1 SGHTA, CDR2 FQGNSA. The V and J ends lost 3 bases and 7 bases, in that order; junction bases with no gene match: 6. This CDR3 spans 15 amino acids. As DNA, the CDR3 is TGTGCCAGCAGCTTTCGACAGGGGGCCACACAGCCCCAGCATTTT. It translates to CASSFRQGATQPQHF.

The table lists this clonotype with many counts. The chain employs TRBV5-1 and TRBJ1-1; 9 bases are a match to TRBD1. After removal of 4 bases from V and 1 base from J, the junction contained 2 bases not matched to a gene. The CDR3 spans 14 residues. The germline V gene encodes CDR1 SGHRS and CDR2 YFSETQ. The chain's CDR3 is CASSGQGRNTEAFF. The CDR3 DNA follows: TGCGCCAGCAGCGGACAGGGGAGGAACACTGAAGCTTTCTTT.

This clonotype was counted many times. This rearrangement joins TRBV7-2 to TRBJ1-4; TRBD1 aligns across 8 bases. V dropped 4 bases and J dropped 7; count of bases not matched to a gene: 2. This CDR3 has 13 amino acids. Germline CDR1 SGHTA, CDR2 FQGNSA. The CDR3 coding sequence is TGTGCCAGCAGCTCCGGACAGGGTGAAAAACTGTTTTTT. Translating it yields CASSSGQGEKLFF.

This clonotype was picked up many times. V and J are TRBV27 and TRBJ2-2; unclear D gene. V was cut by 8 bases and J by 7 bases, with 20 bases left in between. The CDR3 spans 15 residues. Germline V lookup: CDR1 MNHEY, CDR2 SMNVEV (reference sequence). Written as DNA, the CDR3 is TGTGCCAGCTCCTCCCTGGGCCGAGGCAGCGGGGAGCTGTTTTTT. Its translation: CASSSLGRGSGELFF.

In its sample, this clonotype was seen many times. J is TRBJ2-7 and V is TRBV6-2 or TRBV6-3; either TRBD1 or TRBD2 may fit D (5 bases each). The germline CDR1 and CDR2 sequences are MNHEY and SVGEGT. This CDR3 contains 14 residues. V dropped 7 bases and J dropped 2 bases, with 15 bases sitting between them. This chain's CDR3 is CASILGTAPYEQYF. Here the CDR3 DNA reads TGTGCCAGCATTCTCGGGACGGCCCCCTACGAGCAGTACTTC.

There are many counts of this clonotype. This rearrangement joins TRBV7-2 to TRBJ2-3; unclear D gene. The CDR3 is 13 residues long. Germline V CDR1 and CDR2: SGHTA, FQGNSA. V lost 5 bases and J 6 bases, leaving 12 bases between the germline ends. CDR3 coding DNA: TGTGCCAGCAGCGCAATGGTCCGGGATACGCAGTATTTT. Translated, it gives CASSAMVRDTQYF.

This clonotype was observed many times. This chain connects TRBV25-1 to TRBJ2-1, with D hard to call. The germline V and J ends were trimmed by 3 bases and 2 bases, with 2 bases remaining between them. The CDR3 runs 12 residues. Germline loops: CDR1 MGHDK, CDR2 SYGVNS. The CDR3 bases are TGTGCCAGCAGTGACCCCTACAATGAGCAGTTCTTC. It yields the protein CASSDPYNEQFF.

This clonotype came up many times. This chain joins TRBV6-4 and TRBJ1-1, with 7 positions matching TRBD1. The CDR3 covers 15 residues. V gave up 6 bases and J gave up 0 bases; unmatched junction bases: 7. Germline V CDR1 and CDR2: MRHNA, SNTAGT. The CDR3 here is CASRAQGTVNTEAFF. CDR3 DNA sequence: TGTGCCAGCAGGGCACAGGGGACGGTGAACACTGAAGCTTTCTTT.

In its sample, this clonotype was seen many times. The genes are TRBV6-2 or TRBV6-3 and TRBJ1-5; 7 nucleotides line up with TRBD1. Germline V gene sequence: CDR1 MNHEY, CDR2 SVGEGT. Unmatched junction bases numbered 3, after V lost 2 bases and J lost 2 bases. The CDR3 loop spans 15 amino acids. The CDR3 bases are TGTGCCAGCAGTTACCCTGGACAGGGCAATCAGCCCCAGCATTTT. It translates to CASSYPGQGNQPQHF.

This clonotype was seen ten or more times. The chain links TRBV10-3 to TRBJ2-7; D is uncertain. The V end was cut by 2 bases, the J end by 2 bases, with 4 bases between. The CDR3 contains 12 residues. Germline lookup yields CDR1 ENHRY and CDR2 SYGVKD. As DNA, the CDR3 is TGTGCCATCAGTGAGGGACCCTACGAGCAGTACGTC. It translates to CAISEGPYEQYV.

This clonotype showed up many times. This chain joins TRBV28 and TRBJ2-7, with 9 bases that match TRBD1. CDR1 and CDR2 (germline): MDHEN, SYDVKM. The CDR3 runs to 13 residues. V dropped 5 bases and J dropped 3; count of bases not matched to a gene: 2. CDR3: CASSGDRDYEQYV. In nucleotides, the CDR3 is TGTGCCAGCAGTGGGGACAGGGACTACGAGCAGTACGTC.

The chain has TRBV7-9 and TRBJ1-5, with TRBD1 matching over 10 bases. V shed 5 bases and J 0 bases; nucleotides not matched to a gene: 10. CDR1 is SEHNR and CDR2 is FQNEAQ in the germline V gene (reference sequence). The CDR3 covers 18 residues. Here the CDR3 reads CASSPGQGTLYSNQPQHF. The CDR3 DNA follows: TGTGCCAGCAGCCCGGGACAGGGGACCCTCTATAGCAATCAGCCCCAGCATTTT.

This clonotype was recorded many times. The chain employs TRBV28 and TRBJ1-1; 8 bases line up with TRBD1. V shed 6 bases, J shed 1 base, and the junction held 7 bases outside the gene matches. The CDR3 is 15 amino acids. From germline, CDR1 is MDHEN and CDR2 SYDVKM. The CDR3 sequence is CASSRTGTGNTEAFF. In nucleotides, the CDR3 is TGTGCCAGCAGCCGCACCGGGACAGGGAACACTGAAGCTTTCTTT. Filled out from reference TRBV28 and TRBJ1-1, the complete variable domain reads DVKVTQSSRYLVKRTGEKVFLECVQDMDHENMFWYRQDPGLGLRLIYFSYDVKMKEKGDIPEGYSVSREKKERFSLILESASTNQTSMYLCASSRTGTGNTEAFFGQGTRLTVV.

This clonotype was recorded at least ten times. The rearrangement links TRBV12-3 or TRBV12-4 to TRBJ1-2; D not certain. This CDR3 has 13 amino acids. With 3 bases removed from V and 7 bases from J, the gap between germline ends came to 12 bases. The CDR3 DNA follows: TGTGCCAGCAGTTTCGGACTGCGCAGTGGCTACACCTTC. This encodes CASSFGLRSGYTF.

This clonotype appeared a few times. CDR3 protein: CASSLSGRNNEQFF. In DNA, the CDR3 is TGTGCCAGCAGTTTATCGGGACGGAACAATGAGCAGTTCTTC. J is TRBJ2-1 and V is TRBV28; tentatively, D is TRBD1 or TRBD2 (5 bases each). With 1 base removed from V and 5 bases from J, the gap between germline ends came to 9 bases. The CDR3 totals 14 residues. In germline, CDR1 is MDHEN, CDR2 SYDVKM.

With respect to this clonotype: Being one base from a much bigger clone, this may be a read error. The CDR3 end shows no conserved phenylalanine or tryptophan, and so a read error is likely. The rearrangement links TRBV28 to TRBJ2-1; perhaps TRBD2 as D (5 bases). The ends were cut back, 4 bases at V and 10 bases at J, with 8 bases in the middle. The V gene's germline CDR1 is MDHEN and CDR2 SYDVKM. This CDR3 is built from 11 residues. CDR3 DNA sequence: TGTGCCAGCAGTTCGACGGGGGAGCAGTTCTTA. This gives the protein CASSSTGEQFL.